The following is a TCR beta chain sequence with its context. The sample holds a few counts of this clone. Its cognate antigen has yet to be identified. No base quality information exists; no much larger clone differs at one position. CDR1 and CDR2 are read off the germline V gene (reference sequence) as LNHDA and SQIVND. From its cysteine to its phenylalanine, the CDR3 spans 12 amino acids. Only the CDR3 DNA stays, 36 bases, in frame from base 1. The V and J ends are trimmed by 3 bases and 10 bases, leaving 10 bases between them. Libraries were built with the immunoSEQ multiplex PCR assay. TCRdb retrieved this table from immuneACCESS and kept in-frame rearrangements only. Not all clones are present; in checked studies, unresolved V genes account for under half, and no reason is known for the remainder. For this sample the table gives approximately 100,000 clones, of which 85% to 95% were detected only once. Clones ranked in the top ten supply roughly 1.5% of the sample.

The data belong to a study of T cell changes during pregnancy in multiple sclerosis (dated by TCRdb to about 2019). Broadly, across the study: The study looked at changes in the T cell repertoire across pregnancy in women with multiple sclerosis.

This sequence was found in a female donor with multiple sclerosis, enrolled in a pregnancy study. The sample consisted of peripheral blood, taken after pregnancy. This chain is built from TRBV19 and TRBJ2-1; the D segment could be TRBD1, given 5 matching bases. The CDR3: CASSIGWGEQFF. The bases read TGTGCCAGTAGTATCGGGTGGGGCGAGCAGTTCTTC.